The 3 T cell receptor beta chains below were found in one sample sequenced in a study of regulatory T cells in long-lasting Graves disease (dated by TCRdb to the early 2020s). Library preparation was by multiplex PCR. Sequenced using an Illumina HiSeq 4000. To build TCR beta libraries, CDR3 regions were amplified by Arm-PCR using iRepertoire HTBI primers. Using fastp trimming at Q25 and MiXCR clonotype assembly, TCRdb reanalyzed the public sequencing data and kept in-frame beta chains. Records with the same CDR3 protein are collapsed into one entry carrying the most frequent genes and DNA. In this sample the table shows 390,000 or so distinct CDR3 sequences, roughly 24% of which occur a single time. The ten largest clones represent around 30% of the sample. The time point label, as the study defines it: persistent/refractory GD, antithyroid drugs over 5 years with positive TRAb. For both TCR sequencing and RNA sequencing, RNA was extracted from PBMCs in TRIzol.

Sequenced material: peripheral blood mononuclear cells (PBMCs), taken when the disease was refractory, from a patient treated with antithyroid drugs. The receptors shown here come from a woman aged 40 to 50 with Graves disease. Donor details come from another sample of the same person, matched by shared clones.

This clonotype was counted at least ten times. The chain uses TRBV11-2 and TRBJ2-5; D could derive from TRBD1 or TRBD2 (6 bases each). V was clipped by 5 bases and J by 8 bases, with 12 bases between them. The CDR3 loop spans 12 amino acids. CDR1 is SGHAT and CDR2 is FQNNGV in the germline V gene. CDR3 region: CASSREGGTQYF. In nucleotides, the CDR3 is TGTGCCAGCAGCCGCGAGGGGGGCACCCAGTACTTC. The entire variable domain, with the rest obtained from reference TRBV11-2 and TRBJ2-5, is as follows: EAGVAQSPRYKIIEKRQSVAFWCNPISGHATLYWYQQILGQGPKLLIQFQNNGVVDDSQLPKDRFSAERLKGVDSTLKIQPAKLEDSAVYLCASSREGGTQYFGPGTRLLVL.

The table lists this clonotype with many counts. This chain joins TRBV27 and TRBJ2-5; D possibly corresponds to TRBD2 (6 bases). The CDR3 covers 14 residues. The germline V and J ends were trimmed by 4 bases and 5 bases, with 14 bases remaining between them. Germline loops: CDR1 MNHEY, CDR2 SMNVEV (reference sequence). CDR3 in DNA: TGTGCCAGCAGTTCCCTGGGACTTCTGGAGACCCAGTACTTC. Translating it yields CASSSLGLLETQYF.

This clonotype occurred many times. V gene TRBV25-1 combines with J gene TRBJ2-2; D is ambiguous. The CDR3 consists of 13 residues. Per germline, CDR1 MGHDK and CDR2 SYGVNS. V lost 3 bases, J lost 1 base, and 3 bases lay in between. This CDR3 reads CASSDMNTGELFF. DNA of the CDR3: TGTGCCAGCAGTGACATGAACACCGGGGAGCTGTTTTTT.